The 21 T cell receptor beta chains reported below all come from one sample, sequenced in a study of blood T cell repertoires in COVID-19. Assay: immunoSEQ multiplex PCR; the TCRdb copy retains only in-frame clones and omits some. Counted here are about 180,000 clones, 80% to 90% occurring once; the ten biggest clones make up roughly 12%. The material sequenced was peripheral blood. These receptors all stem from a woman of 80 years or more with COVID-19, enrolled during active disease.

V gene TRBV11-3 combines with J gene TRBJ2-5, with 9 bases lining up with TRBD2. The J segment lost 2 bases and the V segment lost 1 base, leaving 11 bases of the junction unmatched. CDR3 size: 18 residues. Germline CDR1 and CDR2: SGHNT and YENEEA. The CDR3 sequence is CASSLGGRVLAGQETQYF. The CDR3 bases are TGTGCCAGCAGCTTAGGTGGAAGGGTTCTAGCGGGGCAAGAGACCCAGTACTTC.

This chain joins TRBV19 and TRBJ2-1, with 7 bases identical to TRBD2. The CDR3 runs 13 residues. The germline V gene has CDR1 LNHDA and CDR2 SQIVND (reference sequence). V lost 10 bases, J lost 3 bases, and 6 bases stayed unmatched. The CDR3 here is CATRGRGYNEQFF. DNA for the CDR3: TGTGCCACCCGCGGGAGAGGCTACAATGAGCAGTTCTTC.

To note about this clone: An end of the junction differs from the germline gene, which may be a read error. The chain recombines TRBV7-9 with TRBJ2-5, with TRBD1 matching over 10 bases. Germline V gives CDR1 SEHNR, CDR2 FQNEAQ (reference sequence). There are 18 residues in the CDR3. The CDR3 protein is CASSIARDRGVGRETQYF. DNA of the CDR3: TGTGCCAGCAGCATAGCACGGGACAGGGGTGTGGGGAGAGAGACCCAGTACTTC.

The gene calls are TRBV3-1 (or the pseudogene TRBV3-2) and TRBJ2-5; D gene ambiguous. This CDR3 is 13 amino acids long. The ends were cut back, 2 bases at V and 8 bases at J, with 12 bases in the middle. Germline V gene data show CDR1 as LGHDT and CDR2 as YNNKEL (reference sequence). The CDR3 region has the DNA TGTGCCAGCAGCCAAAGCACCAGAGGCACCCAGTACTTC. Protein product: CASSQSTRGTQYF.

The V call is TRBV3-1 (or the pseudogene TRBV3-2), the J call TRBJ2-3; the match to TRBD2 covers 7 bases. CDR1 and CDR2 (germline): LGHDT, YNNKEL (reference sequence). This CDR3 spans 17 amino acids. Trimming at V came to 0 bases and at J to 2 bases, leaving 8 bases not matched to a gene. The CDR3 DNA is TGTGCCAGCAGCCAAGAAGGGGAGGGCCCCCTCACAGATACGCAGTATTTT. Translating gives CASSQEGEGPLTDTQYF.

The genes are TRBV11-2 and TRBJ1-2; D may be TRBD1 (5 bases). Trimming cost V 1 base and J 0 bases, with 9 bases left between them. Germline values: CDR1 SGHAT, CDR2 FQNNGV. The length of the CDR3 is 15 residues. CDR3 in amino acids: CASSLVGAANYGYTF. In DNA form, the CDR3 reads TGTGCCAGCAGCTTAGTTGGGGCAGCTAACTATGGCTACACCTTC.

In its sample, this clone was seen a few times. V usage is TRBV13 and J usage is TRBJ2-7; 9 bases line up with TRBD1. This CDR3 region has 14 residues. In germline, CDR1 is PRHDT, CDR2 FYEKMQ (reference sequence). V was pared by 5 bases and J by 5 bases, with 7 bases of the junction left unmatched. CDR3: CASSAGQGHHEQYF. CDR3 DNA sequence: TGTGCCAGCAGCGCGGGACAGGGCCACCACGAGCAGTACTTC.

J is TRBJ2-5 and V is TRBV6-5; 7 bases line up with TRBD2. V shed 2 bases, J shed 5 bases, and the junction held 5 bases outside the gene matches. This CDR3 spans 14 amino acids. The V gene's germline CDR1 is MNHEY and CDR2 SVGAGI. CDR3 sequence: CASSYGLAVETQYF. The CDR3 DNA sequence: TGTGCCAGCAGTTACGGGCTAGCGGTGGAGACCCAGTACTTC.

This clone was seen once. The J gene is TRBJ1-6, the V gene TRBV10-3; D call uncertain. Trimming shortened V by 0 bases and J by 7 bases, and 7 bases separated the two germline ends. CDR3 size: 14 residues. Germline V gene sequence: CDR1 ENHRY, CDR2 SYGVKD. The CDR3 here is CAISESAYNSPLHF. CDR3 coding DNA: TGTGCCATCAGTGAGTCGGCATACAATTCACCCCTCCACTTT.

The J gene is TRBJ2-3, the V gene TRBV7-3; D remains unclear. From germline, CDR1 is SGHTA and CDR2 FQGTGA. This CDR3 is 15 amino acids long. V dropped 0 bases and J dropped 0 bases, with 7 bases sitting between them. The DNA for the CDR3 is TGTGCCAGCAGCTTAACGCTAACTAGCACAGATACGCAGTATTTT. Translating gives CASSLTLTSTDTQYF. Complete variable domain (other parts from reference TRBV7-3 and TRBJ2-3): GAGVSQTPSNKVTEKGKYVELRCDPISGHTALYWYRQSLGQGPEFLIYFQGTGAADDSGLPNDRFFAVRPEGSVSTLKIQRTERGDSAVYLCASSLTLTSTDTQYFGPGTRLTVL.

This chain uses TRBV28 with TRBJ2-7; 8 nucleotides match TRBD2. The V segment lost 7 bases and the J segment 0 bases; nucleotides outside the gene matches: 5. CDR1 MDHEN and CDR2 SYDVKM come from the germline V gene. The CDR3 runs 14 residues. The CDR3 nucleotides read TGTGCCAGCAAACCGGGAGGGCCCTCCTACGAGCAGTACTTC. Its translation is CASKPGGPSYEQYF.

This rearrangement joins TRBV9 to TRBJ1-1; TRBD1 might be the D (5 bases). The V gene lost 0 bases and the J gene lost 5 bases, with 11 bases spanning the gap. CDR1 is SGDLS, CDR2 YYNGEE, per germline. The CDR3 length is 14 residues. The CDR3 protein is CASSVAWGETEAFF. In nucleotides, the CDR3 is TGTGCCAGCAGCGTAGCTTGGGGGGAAACTGAAGCTTTCTTT.

The chain couples TRBV4-1 to TRBJ2-3, with a tentative D call TRBD2 (7 bases). V lost 4 bases and J lost 4, with 15 bases in between. Germline V lookup: CDR1 MGHRA, CDR2 YSYEKL. The CDR3 length is 15 residues. CDR3 sequence: CASSPGTGRADTQYF. CDR3 DNA: TGCGCCAGCAGCCCCGGAACAGGGAGGGCAGATACGCAGTATTTT.

This chain connects TRBV15 to TRBJ2-7; D might be TRBD1 (5 bases). The CDR3 consists of 14 residues. Germline V CDR1 and CDR2: LNHNV, YYDKDF (reference sequence). Trimming removed 0 bases from V and 3 bases from J, with 9 bases in between. CDR3 DNA sequence: TGTGCCACCAGCAGAGATTTGACAGTCTACGAGCAGTACTTC. Encoded protein: CATSRDLTVYEQYF.

The gene calls are TRBV2 and TRBJ2-2; 7 bases map to TRBD1. Germline trimming cut 6 bases from V and 3 bases from J; bases unmatched to any gene: 19. The CDR3 covers 19 residues. Germline V gene data show CDR1 as SNHLY and CDR2 as FYNNEI. CDR3: CASRRRIFRQGRDTGELFF. In DNA, the CDR3 is TGTGCCAGCAGGCGGCGAATTTTCCGACAGGGACGGGACACCGGGGAGCTGTTTTTT.

The chain joins TRBV7-3 to TRBJ2-2; 15 bases align to TRBD2. Germline V gene sequence: CDR1 SGHTA, CDR2 FQGTGA. V lost 3 bases to trimming and J lost 4 bases; unmatched junction nucleotides: 0. The CDR3 runs 16 residues. CDR3 loop: CASSLGLAGGTGELFF. The CDR3 DNA follows: TGTGCCAGCAGCTTGGGACTAGCGGGGGGCACCGGGGAGCTGTTTTTT.

The chain employs TRBV28 and TRBJ2-7; TRBD1 matches 8 bases. The germline V gene has CDR1 MDHEN and CDR2 SYDVKM. The CDR3 extends over 16 amino acids. V dropped 7 bases and J dropped 3; count of bases not matched to a gene: 14. CDR3 sequence: CASTTRGQAIFYEQYF. CDR3 sequence (DNA): TGTGCCAGCACAACAAGGGGACAGGCGATCTTCTACGAGCAGTACTTC.

The rearrangement uses TRBV7-6 and TRBJ2-3, with D possibly matching TRBD1 (5 bases). Trimming removed 4 bases from V and 4 bases from J, with 6 bases in between. This CDR3 spans 12 amino acids. Germline loops: CDR1 SGHVS, CDR2 FNYEAQ. The CDR3 DNA follows: TGTGCCAGCAGCTCGACAGCAGATACGCAGTATTTT. This translates into CASSSTADTQYF. The full variable domain, completed using reference TRBV7-6 and TRBJ2-3, is GAGVSQSPRYKVTKRGQDVALRCDPISGHVSLYWYRQALGQGPEFLTYFNYEAQQDKSGLPNDRFSAERPEGSISTLTIQRTEQRDSAMYRCASSSTADTQYFGPGTRLTVL.

By sample fraction, this clone is medium-sized. The CDR3 sequence is CASSDSNNQADTQYF. The CDR3 DNA reads as TGTGCCAGCAGTGACTCGAATAACCAGGCCGATACGCAGTATTTT. The chain combines TRBV6-4 with TRBJ2-3; no reliable D call. The CDR3 length is 15 residues. Germline CDR1 is MRHNA and CDR2 is SNTAGT. Deletions cut 0 bases from V and 6 bases from J, with 13 bases between.

This clone came up once. The chain links TRBV18 to TRBJ1-4, with TRBD1 identical over 9 bases. V lost 6 bases and J lost 6; bases outside the gene matches: 5. Looked up from germline, CDR1 is KGHSH and CDR2 is LQKENI. The CDR3 covers 14 residues. Written as DNA, the CDR3 is TGTGCCAGCTCGATCCGGGACAGGGATGAAAAACTGTTTTTT. It yields the protein CASSIRDRDEKLFF. The whole variable domain, remainder taken from reference TRBV18 and TRBJ1-4, is NAGVMQNPRHLVRRRGQEARLRCSPMKGHSHVYWYRQLPEEGLKFMVYLQKENIIDESGMPKERFSAEFPKEGPSILRIQQVVRGDSAAYFCASSIRDRDEKLFFGSGTQLSVL.

V is TRBV28 and J is TRBJ1-2, with D possibly being TRBD1 (6 bases). V lost 0 bases to trimming and J lost 4 bases, with 9 bases between them. The CDR3 has 14 residues. Per germline, CDR1 MDHEN and CDR2 SYDVKM. The CDR3 bases are TGTGCCAGCAGTTTATGGGCAGGGGCCTATGGCTACACCTTC. Translation gives CASSLWAGAYGYTF.